This T cell receptor beta chain came from a study of CD8 T cells in Susac syndrome. There are 15 residues in the CDR3. Germline lookup yields CDR1 MDHEN and CDR2 SYDVKM. The ends lost 6 bases at V and 8 bases at J; junction bases unmatched: 10. A quantity of about 0.45 to 1 ug RNA underwent reverse transcription using random hexamers. From the immunoSEQ multiplex PCR reads, TCRdb called clonotypes with MiXCR, one entry per CDR3 protein. The repertoire holds a few hundred thousand distinct CDR3 sequences, with approximately 85% as singletons. In blood CD8+ and CD4+ T cells, TCR beta underwent sequencing. The multiple sclerosis controls comprised treatment-naive patients whose relapsing-remitting disease was stable or active. Isolation of CD8+ and CD4+ T cells was performed negatively, whereas enrichment of TEMRA cells was done by FACS.

The genes are TRBV28 and TRBJ2-1; 10 bases line up with TRBD2. This receptor was taken from a human donor with multiple sclerosis. The sequencing sample was made of CD8+ T cells from PBMCs. This CDR3 is CASRIQREGIDEQFF. CDR3 DNA sequence: TGTGCCAGCAGAATTCAGCGGGAGGGAATCGATGAGCAGTTCTTC.